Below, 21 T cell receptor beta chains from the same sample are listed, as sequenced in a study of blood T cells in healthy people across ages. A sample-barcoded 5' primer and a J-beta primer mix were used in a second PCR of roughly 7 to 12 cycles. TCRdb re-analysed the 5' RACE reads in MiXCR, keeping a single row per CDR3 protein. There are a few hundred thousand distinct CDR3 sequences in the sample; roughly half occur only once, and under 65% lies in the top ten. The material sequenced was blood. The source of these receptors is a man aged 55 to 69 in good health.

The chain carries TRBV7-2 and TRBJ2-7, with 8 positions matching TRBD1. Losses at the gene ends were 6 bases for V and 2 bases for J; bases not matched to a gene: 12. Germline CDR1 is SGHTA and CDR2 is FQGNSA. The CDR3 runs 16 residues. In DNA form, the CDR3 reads TGTGCCAGCAGTCAAAGCACCGGGACAGGCGCCTACGAGCAGTACTTC. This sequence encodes CASSQSTGTGAYEQYF.

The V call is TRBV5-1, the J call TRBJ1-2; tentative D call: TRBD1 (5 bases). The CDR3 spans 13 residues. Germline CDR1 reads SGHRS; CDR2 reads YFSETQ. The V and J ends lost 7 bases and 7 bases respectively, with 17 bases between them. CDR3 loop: CASASGGVGGYTF. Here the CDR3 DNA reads TGCGCCAGCGCATCGGGGGGGGTCGGTGGCTACACCTTC.

The CDR3 DNA follows: TGCAGTGCTAGTCATGGGGGGCCAGATACGCAGTATTTT. The encoded protein is CSASHGGPDTQYF. V usage is TRBV20-1 and J usage is TRBJ2-3; D may correspond to TRBD1 or TRBD2 (6 bases each). Trimming pared 3 bases from V and 4 bases from J, leaving 11 bases between. Germline assignment: CDR1 DFQATT and CDR2 SNEGSKA (reference sequence). The CDR3 covers 13 residues.

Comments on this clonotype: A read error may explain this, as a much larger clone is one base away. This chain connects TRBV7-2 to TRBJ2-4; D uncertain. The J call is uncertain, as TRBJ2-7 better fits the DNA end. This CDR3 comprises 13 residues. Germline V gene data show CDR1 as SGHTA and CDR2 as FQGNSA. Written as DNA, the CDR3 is TGTGCCGGCAGCTTAGCATCGTCCTACGAGCAGTACTTC. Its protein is CAGSLASSYEQYF.

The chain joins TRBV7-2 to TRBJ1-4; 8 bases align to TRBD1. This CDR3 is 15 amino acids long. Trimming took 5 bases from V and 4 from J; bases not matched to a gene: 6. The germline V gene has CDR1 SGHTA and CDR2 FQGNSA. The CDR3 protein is CASSAPGQDNEKLFF. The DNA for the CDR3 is TGTGCCAGCAGCGCTCCGGGACAGGATAATGAAAAACTGTTTTTT.

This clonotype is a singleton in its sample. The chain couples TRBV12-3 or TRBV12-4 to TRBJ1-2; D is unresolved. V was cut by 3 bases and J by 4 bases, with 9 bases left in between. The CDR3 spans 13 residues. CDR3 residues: CASSLRRIYGYTF. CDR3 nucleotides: TGTGCCAGCAGTTTGAGGCGGATCTATGGCTACACCTTC.

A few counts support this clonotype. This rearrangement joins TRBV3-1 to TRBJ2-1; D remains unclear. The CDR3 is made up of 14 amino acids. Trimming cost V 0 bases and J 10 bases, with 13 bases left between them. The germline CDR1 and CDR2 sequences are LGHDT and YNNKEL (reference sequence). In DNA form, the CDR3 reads TGTGCCAGCAGCCAAGATTTTAGGGCAACGGAGCAGTTCTTC. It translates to CASSQDFRATEQFF.

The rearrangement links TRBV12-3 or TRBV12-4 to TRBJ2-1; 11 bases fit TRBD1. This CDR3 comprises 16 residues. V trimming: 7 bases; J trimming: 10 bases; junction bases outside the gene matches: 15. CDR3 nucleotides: TGTGCCAGCAACAGAGGGGGGACAGGGGGGCTTACCGAGCAGTTCTTC. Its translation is CASNRGGTGGLTEQFF.

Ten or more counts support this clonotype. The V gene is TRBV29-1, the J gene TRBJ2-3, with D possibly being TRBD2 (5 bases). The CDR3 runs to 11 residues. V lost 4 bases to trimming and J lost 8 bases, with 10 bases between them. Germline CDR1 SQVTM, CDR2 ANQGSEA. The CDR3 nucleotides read TGCAGCGTTGCGGAGGATCCTACGCAGTATTTT. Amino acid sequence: CSVAEDPTQYF.

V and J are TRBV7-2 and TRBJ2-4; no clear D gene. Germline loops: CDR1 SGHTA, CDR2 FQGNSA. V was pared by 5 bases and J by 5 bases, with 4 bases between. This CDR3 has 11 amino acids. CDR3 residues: CASSTENIQYF. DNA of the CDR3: TGTGCCAGCAGCACAGAAAACATTCAGTACTTC.

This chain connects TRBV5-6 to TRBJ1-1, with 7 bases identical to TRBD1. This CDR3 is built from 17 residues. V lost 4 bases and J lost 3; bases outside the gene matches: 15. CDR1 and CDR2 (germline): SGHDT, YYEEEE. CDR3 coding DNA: TGTGCCAGCAGCCGTCCTACAGGGGTCGGACGGGACACTGAAGCTTTCTTT. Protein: CASSRPTGVGRDTEAFF.

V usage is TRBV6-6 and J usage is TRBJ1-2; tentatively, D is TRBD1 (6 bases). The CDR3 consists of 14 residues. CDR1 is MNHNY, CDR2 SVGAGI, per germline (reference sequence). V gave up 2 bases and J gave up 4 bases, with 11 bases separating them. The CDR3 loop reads CASSYGGHFYGYTF. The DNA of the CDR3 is TGTGCCAGCAGTTACGGGGGCCACTTCTATGGCTACACCTTC.

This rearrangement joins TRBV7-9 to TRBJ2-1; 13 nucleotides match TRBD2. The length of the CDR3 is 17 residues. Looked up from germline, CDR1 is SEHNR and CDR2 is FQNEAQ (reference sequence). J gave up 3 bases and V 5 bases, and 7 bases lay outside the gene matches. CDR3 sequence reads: CASSARLAGGLYNEQFF. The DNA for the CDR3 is TGTGCCAGCAGCGCCCGACTAGCGGGAGGTCTCTACAATGAGCAGTTCTTC.

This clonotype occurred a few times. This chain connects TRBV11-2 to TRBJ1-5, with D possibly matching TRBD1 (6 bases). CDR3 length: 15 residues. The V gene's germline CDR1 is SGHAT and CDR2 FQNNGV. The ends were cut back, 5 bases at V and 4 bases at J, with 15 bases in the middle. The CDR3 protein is CASSPTWGRNQPQHF. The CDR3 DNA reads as TGTGCCAGCAGCCCTACGTGGGGGCGGAATCAGCCCCAGCATTTT.

The CDR3 sequence is CSVGTSGQETQYF. Here the CDR3 DNA reads TGCAGCGTTGGGACTAGCGGCCAAGAGACCCAGTACTTC. This sequence joins TRBV29-1 and TRBJ2-5, with TRBD2 matching 10 bases. This CDR3 spans 13 amino acids. The J segment lost 1 base and the V segment lost 4 bases, leaving 0 bases of the junction unmatched. Germline V gives CDR1 SQVTM, CDR2 ANQGSEA.

This CDR3 is CASSDPLGLGEGYGYTF. Written as DNA, the CDR3 is TGTGCCAGCAGCGACCCTCTTGGGCTCGGCGAGGGCTATGGCTACACCTTC. The chain joins TRBV25-1 to TRBJ1-2, with unresolved D. Germline lookup yields CDR1 MGHDK and CDR2 SYGVNS. The CDR3 covers 17 residues. Trimming left V 6 bases short and J 4 bases short, with 24 bases between.

CDR3 DNA sequence: TGTGCCAGCAGAAACAGGGGGCATTTGCAAGACACGCAGTATTTT. Protein: CASRNRGHLQDTQYF. The rearrangement joins TRBV6-5 to TRBJ2-3; the match to TRBD1 covers 9 bases. This CDR3 spans 15 amino acids. J gave up 9 bases and V 6 bases, and 13 bases lay outside the gene matches. Looked up from germline, CDR1 is MNHEY and CDR2 is SVGAGI.

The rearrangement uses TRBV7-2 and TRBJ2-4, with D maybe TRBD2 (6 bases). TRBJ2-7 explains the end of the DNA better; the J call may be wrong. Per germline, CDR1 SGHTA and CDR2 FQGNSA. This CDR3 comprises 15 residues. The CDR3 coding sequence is TGTGCCAGCAGCTTAGTCGCGGGGTCCCTTGGCGAGCAGTACTTC. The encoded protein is CASSLVAGSLGEQYF.

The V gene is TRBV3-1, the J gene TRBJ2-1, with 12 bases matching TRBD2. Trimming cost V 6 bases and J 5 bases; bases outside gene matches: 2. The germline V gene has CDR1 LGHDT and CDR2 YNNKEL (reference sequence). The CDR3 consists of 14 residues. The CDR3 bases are TGTGCCAGCAGGCGGACTAGCGGGAACAATGAGCAGTTCTTC. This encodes CASRRTSGNNEQFF.

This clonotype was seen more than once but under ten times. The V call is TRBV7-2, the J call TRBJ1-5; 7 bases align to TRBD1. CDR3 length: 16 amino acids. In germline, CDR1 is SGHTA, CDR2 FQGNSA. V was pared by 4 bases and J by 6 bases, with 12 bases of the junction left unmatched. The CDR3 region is CASSWSGTEKGQPQHF. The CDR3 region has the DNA TGTGCCAGCAGCTGGTCCGGGACAGAAAAGGGTCAGCCCCAGCATTTT.

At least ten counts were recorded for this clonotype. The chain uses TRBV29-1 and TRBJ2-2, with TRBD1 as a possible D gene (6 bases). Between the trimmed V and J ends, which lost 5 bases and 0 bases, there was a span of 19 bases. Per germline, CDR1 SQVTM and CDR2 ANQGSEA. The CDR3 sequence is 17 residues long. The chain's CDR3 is CSVKGVRDTANTGELFF. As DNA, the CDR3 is TGCAGCGTTAAGGGAGTGAGGGACACCGCGAACACCGGGGAGCTGTTTTTT.